A single sample is the source of the 7 T cell receptor beta chains below, sequenced in a study of blood T cell repertoires in COVID-19. Sequencing was performed with immunoSEQ multiplex PCR; in TCRdb, only in-frame clones are kept and a portion is missing. This sample has over 140,000 clones, with approximately 83% found just once. The sequencing input was peripheral blood. The receptors were gathered from a woman aged 55-70 years with acute or convalescent COVID-19.

This chain joins TRBV5-5 and TRBJ1-4; D remains ambiguous. With 2 bases removed from V and 0 bases from J, the gap between germline ends came to 11 bases. Germline V CDR1 and CDR2: SGHKS, YYEKEE (reference sequence). The CDR3 loop spans 16 amino acids. In DNA, the CDR3 is TGTGCCAGCAGCTTAGTTCACACCGCAACTAATGAAAAACTGTTTTTT. Its protein is CASSLVHTATNEKLFF.

This clone was counted only a few times. This CDR3 is also generated by other DNA sequences in the sample. The rearrangement joins TRBV30 to TRBJ1-1; D perhaps matches TRBD1 (5 bases). Trimming pared 2 bases from V and 1 base from J, leaving 8 bases between. CDR1 and CDR2 from the germline V gene are GTSNPN and SVGIG (reference sequence). The CDR3 runs to 13 residues. CDR3 DNA: TGTGCCTGGAGTCCCGGGGGGAACACTGAAGCTTTCTTT. Its protein is CAWSPGGNTEAFF.

The rearrangement uses TRBV7-9 and TRBJ2-2, with 7 bases matching TRBD1. CDR1 SEHNR and CDR2 FQNEAQ come from the germline V gene (reference sequence). Unmatched junction bases numbered 3, after V lost 0 bases and J lost 2 bases. The CDR3 runs 16 residues. CDR3 residues: CASSLAGGGNTGELFF. DNA for the CDR3: TGTGCCAGCAGCTTAGCAGGGGGCGGAAACACCGGGGAGCTGTTTTTT. The complete variable domain, with remaining parts taken from reference TRBV7-9 and TRBJ2-2, reads DTGVSQNPRHKITKRGQNVTFRCDPISEHNRLYWYRQTLGQGPEFLTYFQNEAQLEKSRLLSDRFSAERPKGSFSTLEIQRTEQGDSAMYLCASSLAGGGNTGELFFGEGSRLTVL.

The chain links TRBV3-1 (or the pseudogene TRBV3-2) to TRBJ1-2, with D unresolved. Per germline, CDR1 LGHDT and CDR2 YNNKEL (reference sequence). CDR3 length: 14 residues. V dropped 2 bases and J dropped 2 bases, with 9 bases sitting between them. CDR3 bases: TGTGCCAGCAGCCAATCGGGTGGGAACTATGGCTACACCTTC. Residues: CASSQSGGNYGYTF.

The V and J genes are TRBV2 and TRBJ1-2; D remains ambiguous. Germline CDR1 is SNHLY and CDR2 is FYNNEI. The CDR3 is made up of 15 amino acids. The V and J ends lost 2 bases and 4 bases respectively, with 14 bases between them. CDR3 nucleotide sequence: TGTGCCAGCAGTGAAATGAAGCTCCTGCTCTATGGCTACACCTTC. Amino acid sequence: CASSEMKLLLYGYTF. The variable domain in full, completed from reference TRBV2 and TRBJ1-2, reads EPEVTQTPSHQVTQMGQEVILRCVPISNHLYFYWYRQILGQKVEFLVSFYNNEISEKSEIFDDQFSVERPDGSNFTLKIRSTKLEDSAMYFCASSEMKLLLYGYTFGSGTRLTVV.

V and J are TRBV24-1 and TRBJ2-1; 7 nucleotides line up with TRBD1. The CDR3 length is 15 residues. Losses at the gene ends were 7 bases for V and 6 bases for J; bases not matched to a gene: 11. Germline-derived CDR1 and CDR2 are KGHDR and SFDVKD. This CDR3 is CATSDRQGRPNEQFF. The DNA for the CDR3 is TGTGCCACCAGCGACCGACAGGGTCGTCCCAATGAGCAGTTCTTC.

The chain links TRBV29-1 to TRBJ2-1; the match to TRBD1 covers 7 bases. The germline V gene encodes CDR1 SQVTM and CDR2 ANQGSEA. This CDR3 contains 12 residues. J gave up 8 bases and V 4 bases, and 5 bases lay outside the gene matches. The CDR3 bases are TGCAGCGTTGGTGACAGGGTGCATGAGCAGTTCTTC. As protein: CSVGDRVHEQFF.